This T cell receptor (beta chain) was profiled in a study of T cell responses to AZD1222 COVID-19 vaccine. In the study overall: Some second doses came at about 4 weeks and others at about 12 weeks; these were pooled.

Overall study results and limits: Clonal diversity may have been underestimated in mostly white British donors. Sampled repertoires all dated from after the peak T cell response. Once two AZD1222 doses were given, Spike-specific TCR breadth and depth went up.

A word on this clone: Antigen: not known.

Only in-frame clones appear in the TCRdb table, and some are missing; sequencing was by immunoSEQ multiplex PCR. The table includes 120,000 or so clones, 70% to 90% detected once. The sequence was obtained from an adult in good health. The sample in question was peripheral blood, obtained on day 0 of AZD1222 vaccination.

CDR3 loop: CASSPRQAFQETQYF. The CDR3 region has the DNA TGTGCCAGTAGTCCTCGACAGGCATTCCAAGAGACCCAGTACTTC. The genes are TRBV19 and TRBJ2-5, with a possible D match to TRBD1 (6 bases). V was clipped by 5 bases and J by 1 base, with 14 bases between them. CDR1 and CDR2 (germline): LNHDA, SQIVND (reference sequence). The CDR3 extends over 15 amino acids.